Each of the 30 T cell receptor beta chains below was sequenced from the same sample in a study of beta chain features in type 1 diabetes. Study outcomes and limitations: In every one of the four CD4+ subsets, TCRB CDR3s were moderately but significantly shorter in Type 1 diabetes patients.

These TCRs are of unknown antigen specificity. Reverse transcribing all isolated RNA meant expressed TCRB transcripts were sequenced. TCRdb's table, derived via immunoSEQ multiplex PCR, lists solely in-frame clones and lacks some. The sample gives roughly 330,000 clones, roughly 13% of which show up once; roughly 0.015% is in the top ten. The sequenced sample consisted of naive CD4+ T cells from blood. These receptors came from a woman aged 18 to 35 with type 1 diabetes.

The chain is built from TRBV5-6 and TRBJ2-6; D unresolved. Trimming took 4 bases from V and 0 from J, leaving 8 bases between them. The CDR3 is 15 residues long. The germline CDR1 and CDR2 sequences are SGHDT and YYEEEE. CDR3 DNA: TGTGCCAGCAGCCCCGACAACTCTGGGGCCAACGTCCTGACTTTC. It codes for CASSPDNSGANVLTF.

The chain couples TRBV4-3 to TRBJ2-1; 8 nucleotides line up with TRBD2. Per germline, CDR1 LGHNA and CDR2 YSLEER. This CDR3 spans 17 amino acids. The junction had 8 bases not matched to a gene; V was cut back by 0 bases and J by 4 bases. The CDR3 here is CASSQDPSSGNYNEQFF. The CDR3 DNA follows: TGCGCCAGCAGCCAAGATCCCAGTAGCGGGAATTACAATGAGCAGTTCTTC.

This clone was observed a few times. The chain is built from TRBV7-2 and TRBJ2-5; D gene ambiguous. Per the germline V gene, CDR1 is SGHTA and CDR2 is FQGNSA. V lost 0 bases to trimming and J lost 2 bases, with 4 bases between them. The CDR3 runs 13 residues. The CDR3 sequence is CASSLAEQETQYF. Here the CDR3 DNA reads TGTGCCAGCAGCTTAGCGGAGCAAGAGACCCAGTACTTC.

This clone has just a few counts. V is TRBV28 and J is TRBJ1-2, with D hard to call. CDR3 length equals 14 residues. Trimming left V 6 bases short and J 6 bases short, with 17 bases between. The germline gives CDR1 MDHEN, CDR2 SYDVKM. This CDR3 reads CASSPVAQIHGYTF. CDR3 bases: TGTGCCAGCAGCCCTGTAGCCCAGATCCATGGCTACACCTTC.

In its sample, this clone was seen a few times. The V and J genes are TRBV29-1 and TRBJ2-3, with TRBD2 identical over 8 bases. The J segment lost 3 bases and the V segment lost 6 bases, leaving 8 bases of the junction unmatched. This CDR3 contains 14 residues. Looked up from germline, CDR1 is SQVTM and CDR2 is ANQGSEA. The CDR3 sequence: CSVPVSGRTDTQYF. The CDR3 DNA sequence: TGCAGCGTGCCTGTGAGCGGGAGAACAGATACGCAGTATTTT.

This clone came up a few times. J is TRBJ1-2 and V is TRBV4-3, with 7 bases that match TRBD1. This CDR3 is built from 18 residues. After removal of 0 bases from V and 7 bases from J, the junction contained 17 bases not matched to a gene. CDR1 and CDR2 (germline): LGHNA, YSLEER. CDR3 loop: CASSQDVLRTGVTPGYTF. The CDR3 DNA follows: TGCGCCAGCAGCCAAGATGTATTGCGGACAGGAGTAACCCCTGGCTACACCTTC.

The table lists this clone with a few counts. The genes are TRBV25-1 and TRBJ2-5, with 8 bases lining up with TRBD2. Germline loops: CDR1 MGHDK, CDR2 SYGVNS. V dropped 2 bases and J dropped 3; count of bases not matched to a gene: 8. CDR3 size: 16 residues. CDR3 bases: TGTGCCAGCAGTGAACTTGATAGCGGGGTCAAAGAGACCCAGTACTTC. The encoded protein is CASSELDSGVKETQYF.

The chain carries TRBV5-6 and TRBJ2-5; 7 bases are a match to TRBD2. Germline V CDR1 and CDR2: SGHDT, YYEEEE. The junction had 14 bases not matched to a gene; V was cut back by 1 base and J by 5 bases. The CDR3 is made up of 17 amino acids. CDR3: CASSLWLSGYTRETQYF. CDR3 nucleotides: TGTGCCAGCAGCTTGTGGCTTAGCGGGTACACCAGGGAGACCCAGTACTTC.

J is TRBJ1-1 and V is TRBV7-6, with D unclear. The ends were cut back, 2 bases at V and 1 base at J, with 11 bases in the middle. In germline, CDR1 is SGHVS, CDR2 FNYEAQ. The CDR3 totals 15 residues. The CDR3: CASSLTDGGNTEAFF. CDR3 nucleotide sequence: TGTGCCAGCAGCTTAACAGACGGAGGGAACACTGAAGCTTTCTTT.

The chain links TRBV7-8 to TRBJ2-7; 9 nucleotides agree with TRBD1. Germline V lookup: CDR1 SGHVS, CDR2 FQNEAQ. The CDR3 extends over 13 amino acids. V lost 1 base and J lost 10; bases outside the gene matches: 5. The CDR3 spells CASSLGEGQGQYF. The CDR3 DNA follows: TGTGCCAGCAGCTTAGGAGAGGGACAGGGCCAGTACTTC.

This chain uses TRBV7-2 with TRBJ2-3, with TRBD2 matching 10 bases. The V gene end was trimmed by 5 bases and the J gene end by 4 bases; junction bases not matched to a gene: 9. The CDR3 spans 16 residues. The germline V gene has CDR1 SGHTA and CDR2 FQGNSA. CDR3 residues: CASSLRVAGGPDTQYF. The CDR3 DNA sequence: TGTGCCAGCAGCCTCCGGGTAGCGGGAGGACCAGATACGCAGTATTTT.

This clone was recorded a few times. V is TRBV10-2 and J is TRBJ2-3; 7 nucleotides line up with TRBD2. In germline, CDR1 is WSHSY, CDR2 SAAADI. The V gene end was trimmed by 6 bases and the J gene end by 2 bases; junction bases not matched to a gene: 5. This CDR3 is 14 amino acids long. CDR3 in amino acids: CASRVWDYTDTQYF. CDR3 in DNA: TGCGCCAGCAGAGTATGGGACTACACAGATACGCAGTATTTT.

The rearrangement uses TRBV19 and TRBJ2-6, with a tentative D call TRBD2 (5 bases). This CDR3 region has 15 residues. The germline V gene has CDR1 LNHDA and CDR2 SQIVND (reference sequence). The V gene lost 3 bases and the J gene lost 0 bases, with 6 bases spanning the gap. The CDR3 region has the DNA TGTGCCAGTAGTATGGGAGCCTCTGGGGCCAACGTCCTGACTTTC. Protein: CASSMGASGANVLTF.

In nucleotides, the CDR3 is TGTGCCTGGGGACTAGCGGGAGCAGATACGCAGTATTTT. It specifies CAWGLAGADTQYF. The chain carries TRBV30 and TRBJ2-3; 13 nucleotides match TRBD2. V gave up 5 bases and J gave up 4 bases; unmatched junction bases: 0. CDR3 length: 13 amino acids. Germline loops: CDR1 GTSNPN, CDR2 SVGIG (reference sequence).

The V and J genes are TRBV5-6 and TRBJ1-1; the match to TRBD1 covers 8 bases. The junction had 12 bases not matched to a gene; V was cut back by 0 bases and J by 11 bases. CDR1 is SGHDT and CDR2 is YYEEEE in the germline V gene. The CDR3 contains 15 residues. CDR3 DNA: TGTGCCAGCAGCTTGGCCCCAGGACAGGGTTGGGAGGCTTTCTTT. Translating gives CASSLAPGQGWEAFF.

The V call is TRBV7-2, the J call TRBJ2-1; 9 bases map to TRBD2. CDR3 length: 18 amino acids. V gave up 1 base and J gave up 7 bases; unmatched junction bases: 14. In germline, CDR1 is SGHTA, CDR2 FQGNSA. Written as DNA, the CDR3 is TGTGCCAGCAGCTTAGTTGTGGGGTATAGCGGGAGAATTAATGAGCAGTTCTTC. Encoded protein: CASSLVVGYSGRINEQFF.

This clone was seen a few times. The chain uses TRBV18 and TRBJ2-1; no reliable D call. CDR1 and CDR2 (germline): KGHSH, LQKENI. This CDR3 is 12 amino acids long. Trimming took 2 bases from V and 5 from J, leaving 4 bases between them. For the CDR3, the DNA is TGTGCCAGCTCACCAAGCCACAATGAGCAGTTCTTC. It encodes CASSPSHNEQFF.

This clone was seen more than once but under ten times. This rearrangement joins TRBV29-1 to TRBJ1-2, with TRBD1 as a possible D gene (6 bases). CDR3 length: 16 amino acids. Germline lookup yields CDR1 SQVTM and CDR2 ANQGSEA. Trimming cost V 0 bases and J 4 bases, with 18 bases left between them. The CDR3 region is CSVEDPEGERSYGYTF. CDR3 nucleotides: TGCAGCGTTGAAGATCCTGAGGGGGAACGAAGCTATGGCTACACCTTC. Together with reference TRBV29-1 and TRBJ1-2, the CDR3 gives the full variable domain: SAVISQKPSRDICQRGTSLTIQCQVDSQVTMMFWYRQQPGQSLTLIATANQGSEATYESGFVIDKFPISRPNLTFSTLTVSNMSPEDSSIYLCSVEDPEGERSYGYTFGSGTRLTVV.

This chain joins TRBV30 and TRBJ2-3, with TRBD2 identical over 12 bases. The CDR3 totals 16 residues. V lost 2 bases and J lost 7; bases outside the gene matches: 10. Germline CDR1 is GTSNPN and CDR2 is SVGIG (reference sequence). This CDR3 reads CAWSLPPTSGRHTQYF. In DNA, the CDR3 is TGTGCCTGGAGTCTTCCCCCGACTAGCGGGAGACATACGCAGTATTTT.

The rearrangement joins TRBV7-9 to TRBJ1-2; D gene uncertain. The CDR3 contains 13 residues. Trimming took 0 bases from V and 7 from J, leaving 9 bases between them. CDR1 is SEHNR, CDR2 FQNEAQ, per germline (reference sequence). The CDR3 sequence: CASSLAAGGGYTF. The CDR3 region has the DNA TGTGCCAGCAGCTTAGCAGCCGGTGGTGGCTACACCTTC.

This clone was detected only a few times. The V call is TRBV18, the J call TRBJ2-3, with D hard to call. CDR3 length equals 14 residues. Trimming took 2 bases from V and 2 from J, leaving 8 bases between them. Germline V gene lookup returns CDR1 KGHSH and CDR2 LQKENI. The CDR3 is CASSPAYSTDTQYF. DNA for the CDR3: TGTGCCAGCTCACCAGCCTACTCCACAGATACGCAGTATTTT.

This clone has a handful of counts. The chain carries TRBV27 and TRBJ2-7; 8 bases are shared with TRBD1. Unmatched junction bases numbered 4, after V lost 5 bases and J lost 1 base. The CDR3 runs to 14 residues. CDR1 is MNHEY and CDR2 is SMNVEV in the germline V gene (reference sequence). Here the CDR3 DNA reads TGTGCCAGCAGTCACCGGACAGGGTCCTACGAGCAGTACTTC. Translation gives CASSHRTGSYEQYF.

This clone was detected a few times. The CDR3 DNA is TGTGCCAGCAGCTTAGCACTAGCGGGCAATGAGCAGTTCTTC. Encoded protein: CASSLALAGNEQFF. The chain carries TRBV7-2 and TRBJ2-1; 9 bases line up with TRBD2. The CDR3 has 14 amino acids. Germline lookup yields CDR1 SGHTA and CDR2 FQGNSA. V trimming: 0 bases; J trimming: 6 bases; junction bases outside the gene matches: 0.

The V gene is TRBV28, the J gene TRBJ2-1, with 8 bases matching TRBD1. In germline, CDR1 is MDHEN, CDR2 SYDVKM. CDR3 length equals 15 residues. With V trimmed by 4 bases and J by 5 bases, 7 bases remained unmatched. CDR3 DNA: TGTGCCAGCAGTTCGGGACAGGATTTTAACAATGAGCAGTTCTTC. Protein: CASSSGQDFNNEQFF.

In this sample, this clone turned up a few times. This chain links TRBV10-3 with TRBJ2-1; 7 bases fit TRBD2. The germline V gene encodes CDR1 ENHRY and CDR2 SYGVKD. V lost 4 bases, J lost 8 bases, and 11 bases stayed unmatched. This CDR3 spans 15 amino acids. The CDR3 DNA reads as TGTGCCATCAGTGCGGTTGAGAGGGGAGGGCATGAGCAGTTCTTC. Encoded protein: CAISAVERGGHEQFF.

The chain joins TRBV5-1 to TRBJ2-5; no clear D. The CDR3 spans 14 residues. Germline loops: CDR1 SGHRS, CDR2 YFSETQ. V lost 0 bases to trimming and J lost 5 bases, with 11 bases between them. The CDR3 sequence is CASSLAVTQETQYF. In nucleotides, the CDR3 is TGCGCCAGCAGCTTGGCCGTAACGCAGGAGACCCAGTACTTC.

On this clone itself: One end of the junction does not line up with germline, which may come from a read error. The rearrangement joins TRBV4-1 to TRBJ2-5; D may be TRBD1 (6 bases). CDR3 length: 15 amino acids. Germline V lookup: CDR1 MGHRA, CDR2 YSYEKL. DNA for the CDR3: TGTGCCAGCAGCCAAGATAGGGGGTACCAAGAGACCCAGTACTTC. Translation: CASSQDRGYQETQYF.

V usage is TRBV7-9 and J usage is TRBJ2-1; D possibly corresponds to TRBD1 (5 bases). The V gene's germline CDR1 is SEHNR and CDR2 FQNEAQ (reference sequence). The CDR3 extends over 17 amino acids. The ends were cut back, 5 bases at V and 1 base at J, with 18 bases in the middle. This CDR3 is CASSHRPRTTSYNEQFF. Here the CDR3 DNA reads TGTGCCAGCAGCCACCGACCTCGGACAACTTCCTACAATGAGCAGTTCTTC.

This sequence joins TRBV29-1 and TRBJ1-1; TRBD1 matches 8 bases. Germline loops: CDR1 SQVTM, CDR2 ANQGSEA. V gave up 8 bases and J gave up 4 bases; unmatched junction bases: 3. The CDR3 has 11 amino acids. The CDR3 is CSITGGTEAFF. CDR3 sequence (DNA): TGCAGCATTACAGGGGGCACTGAAGCTTTCTTT.

The J gene is TRBJ1-2, the V gene TRBV2; D is possibly TRBD1 (6 bases). The germline V gene encodes CDR1 SNHLY and CDR2 FYNNEI. The CDR3 contains 13 residues. V was trimmed by 2 bases and J by 8 bases, leaving 12 bases between them. CDR3 residues: CASSETNRVGYTF. In DNA, the CDR3 is TGTGCCAGCAGTGAAACTAACAGGGTCGGCTACACCTTC.